The 6 T cell receptor beta chains presented below share a single source sample, sequenced in a study of shared clonotypes between healthy human individuals (dated by TCRdb to about 2020). Libraries were built with the immunoSEQ multiplex PCR assay. TCRdb provides this immuneACCESS table in a form limited to in-frame rearrangements. Some clones are lacking; in checked studies, under half of them reflect an unresolved V gene, and why the rest are absent is not known. A total of millions of clones appear in this sample, 90% to 95% of them only once. The top ten clones comprise around 0.14% of the sample. Material for sequencing was naive CD4+ T cells sorted from blood. This specimen's cell subset or site label, per the study, means: CD45RA+ positively selected. All receptors come from a man between 18 and 35 years old in good health.

V and J are TRBV5-1 and TRBJ2-3; 8 bases match TRBD1. V lost 4 bases to trimming and J lost 2 bases; unmatched junction nucleotides: 6. There are 15 residues in the CDR3. The germline CDR1 and CDR2 sequences are SGHRS and YFSETQ. The CDR3 bases are TGCGCCAGCAGCCCGGGACAGGTATTCACAGATACGCAGTATTTT. Translation: CASSPGQVFTDTQYF.

The CDR3, as DNA: TGCGCCAGCATGGAGGGGGGGGCCCCACGGACCCAGTACTTC. Protein sequence: CASMEGGAPRTQYF. The chain links TRBV5-1 to TRBJ2-5; D might be TRBD2 (7 bases). CDR1 SGHRS and CDR2 YFSETQ come from the germline V gene. This CDR3 comprises 14 residues. With 6 bases removed from V and 7 bases from J, the gap between germline ends came to 19 bases.

The CDR3 DNA follows: TGTGCTAGTGGTTGGCAACAAGCGACAGGGGGACTCCTAGTCTCTACGCTCTACGAGCAGTACTTC. Protein product: CASGWQQATGGLLVSTLYEQYF. The chain recombines TRBV12-5 with TRBJ2-7, with 9 bases aligning to TRBD1. The germline CDR1 and CDR2 sequences are LGHNT and FRNRAP. The CDR3 length is 22 residues. V shed 4 bases and J 3 bases; nucleotides not matched to a gene: 28. The entire variable domain, with the rest obtained from reference TRBV12-5 and TRBJ2-7, is as follows: DARVTQTPRHKVTEMGQEVTMRCQPILGHNTVFWYRQTMMQGLELLAYFRNRAPLDDSGMPKDRFSAEMPDATLATLKIQPSEPRDSAVYFCASGWQQATGGLLVSTLYEQYFGPGTRLTVT.

This chain joins TRBV5-1 and TRBJ1-4; D is uncertain. CDR3 length: 13 residues. Trimming took off 4 bases at V and 8 bases at J, with 12 bases between the two ends. Germline V gives CDR1 SGHRS, CDR2 YFSETQ. The CDR3 loop is CASSPTVGEKLFF. The CDR3 region has the DNA TGCGCCAGCAGCCCGACCGTCGGGGAAAAACTGTTTTTT.

The V call is TRBV7-2, the J call TRBJ1-2, with 10 bases matching TRBD1. The V gene's germline CDR1 is SGHTA and CDR2 FQGNSA. Trimming removed 5 bases from V and 3 bases from J; junction bases left unmatched: 3. There are 14 residues in the CDR3. The CDR3 DNA sequence: TGTGCCAGCAGCCCTGGGACAGGGGACTATGGCTACACCTTC. Encoded protein: CASSPGTGDYGYTF.

This clone was seen only a few times. The rearrangement uses TRBV10-3 and TRBJ1-1, with 7 bases aligning to TRBD1. The CDR3 is 14 residues long. Germline CDR1 and CDR2: ENHRY and SYGVKD. The J segment lost 3 bases and the V segment lost 6 bases, leaving 7 bases of the junction unmatched. CDR3 DNA sequence: TGTGCCATCAGGACCGACAGGGACGACACTGAAGCTTTCTTT. It yields the protein CAIRTDRDDTEAFF.